Sequencing of this T cell receptor beta chain was carried out in a study of blood T cells in healthy people across ages. Germline V lookup: CDR1 SNHLY, CDR2 FYNNEI. The junction had 5 bases not matched to a gene; V was cut back by 6 bases and J by 2 bases. The CDR3 covers 14 residues. Using a J-beta primer mix together with a sample-barcoded 5' primer, a second PCR was run for about 6 to 11 cycles. A single record per CDR3 protein comes from TCRdb applying MiXCR to the 5' RACE reads. This sample yields fewer than 800,000 distinct CDR3 sequences, of which 49% are seen a single time; around a third belongs to the top ten. Per sample, no less than 5.5 micrograms of total RNA were extracted.

Input material: blood. The chain is built from TRBV2 and TRBJ2-3; TRBD2 matches at 7 bases. This sequence was found in a woman aged 55 to 70 in good health. CDR3 in amino acids: CASRLAEHTDTQYF. DNA for the CDR3: TGTGCCAGCAGGCTAGCGGAACACACAGATACGCAGTATTTT.